What follows describes a single T cell receptor (beta chain). Trimming removed 0 bases at V and 2 bases at J, with 4 bases between. The CDR3 sequence is 13 residues long. From germline, CDR1 is SGHRS and CDR2 YFSETQ. The data were taken from a study of T cell changes during pregnancy in multiple sclerosis. Assay used: immunoSEQ multiplex PCR; TCRdb lists only in-frame clones, some missing. This sample carries tens of thousands of clones, 85% to 95% of them seen once, and the ten largest clones take roughly 8%. This specimen consisted of CD8+ T cells from peripheral blood mononuclear cells, obtained in the third trimester of pregnancy. This sequence originates from a female donor with multiple sclerosis, enrolled in a pregnancy study. The chain is built from TRBV5-1 and TRBJ2-3; D not resolved. The CDR3 is CASSLGYTDTQYF. CDR3 bases: TGCGCCAGCAGCTTGGGCTACACAGATACGCAGTATTTT.